These 4 T cell receptor beta chains were sequenced from one sample in a study of T cells after yellow fever vaccination. TCRdb fed the 5' RACE reads into MiXCR, producing one record per CDR3 protein. The sample contains about 340,000 distinct CDR3 sequences, about 8.7% of which appear only once. The sequences come from PBMCs, collected on the day of the first yellow fever vaccination. The origin of the receptors is a man between 18 and 35 years old who received the YFV17D yellow fever vaccine.

The V call is TRBV5-4, the J call TRBJ2-2; TRBD1 aligns across 7 bases. The CDR3 loop spans 16 amino acids. Germline V CDR1 and CDR2: SGHNT, YYREEE (reference sequence). The J segment lost 4 bases and the V segment lost 1 base, leaving 7 bases of the junction unmatched. The CDR3, as DNA: TGTGCCAGCAGCTTGATAGGGGGCAATCCCACCGGGGAGCTGTTTTTT. Its translation: CASSLIGGNPTGELFF.

The rearrangement joins TRBV4-1 to TRBJ2-1; D is undetermined. The CDR3 extends over 14 amino acids. Germline CDR1 MGHRA, CDR2 YSYEKL. Trimming stripped 2 bases from V and 13 bases from J, with 18 bases between. CDR3 sequence (DNA): TGCGCCAGCAGCCAATTAGAGCCCGTCCAGGAACAGTTCTTC. This encodes CASSQLEPVQEQFF.

V usage is TRBV20-1 and J usage is TRBJ1-2; D is unresolved. Trimming stripped 3 bases from V and 5 bases from J, with 16 bases between. The length of the CDR3 is 14 residues. Germline V gene sequence: CDR1 DFQATT, CDR2 SNEGSKA (reference sequence). The CDR3 DNA reads TGCAGTGCTAGTCCCCCGGAACAGCCGTATGGCTACACCTTC. Amino acids: CSASPPEQPYGYTF.

This clonotype has ten or more counts. The chain is built from TRBV20-1 and TRBJ1-1; a possible D gene is TRBD1 (6 bases). The V end was cut by 0 bases, the J end by 3 bases, with 14 bases between. This CDR3 region has 15 residues. In germline, CDR1 is DFQATT, CDR2 SNEGSKA (reference sequence). DNA of the CDR3: TGCAGTGCTAGAGACCCACGGGGGCGTGACACTGAAGCTTTCTTT. Translating it yields CSARDPRGRDTEAFF.